A selection of T cell receptor beta chains follows, all from one sample in a study of T cell responses to AZD1222 COVID-19 vaccine. Sequenced by immunoSEQ multiplex PCR; TCRdb stores in-frame clones only, minus some. This sample has 140,000 to 150,000 clones; about 93% occur once, and the top ten carry approximately 2.9%. The specimen was peripheral blood, collected on day 0 of MenACWY control vaccination. The receptors shown here come from an adult in good health. The CDR3 runs from the conserved cysteine through the conserved F or W. The order of the fields is clone size, V gene, D gene, CDR3 length, J gene, CDR3 protein, CDR3 DNA. D genes are given only for firm matches. Clone size is given for some rows only: seen once, a few or many times, or a class if the clone is expanded.

clone_size: -; v_call: TRBV19; d_call: -; cdr3_length: 13; j_call: TRBJ1-5; cdr3_aa: CASSLTGPQPQHF; cdr3_nt: TGTGCCAGTAGTCTCACAGGGCCCCAGCCCCAGCATTTT
clone_size: -; v_call: TRBV24-1; d_call: -; cdr3_length: 15; j_call: TRBJ2-2; cdr3_aa: CATSEWSSNTGELFF; cdr3_nt: TGTGCCACCAGTGAGTGGTCCAGCAACACCGGGGAGCTGTTTTTT
clone_size: -; v_call: TRBV7-8; d_call: TRBD2; cdr3_length: 18; j_call: TRBJ2-2; cdr3_aa: CASSLWAPSGGNTGELFF; cdr3_nt: TGTGCCAGCAGCTTATGGGCGCCTAGCGGGGGCAACACCGGGGAGCTGTTTTTT
clone_size: -; v_call: TRBV20-1; d_call: -; cdr3_length: 11; j_call: TRBJ2-5; cdr3_aa: CSARDSETQYF; cdr3_nt: TGCAGTGCTAGAGATTCGGAGACCCAGTACTTC
clone_size: few; v_call: TRBV10-2; d_call: -; cdr3_length: 13; j_call: TRBJ1-1; cdr3_aa: CAITPGPNTEAFF; cdr3_nt: TGCGCCATCACCCCAGGGCCGAACACTGAAGCTTTCTTT
clone_size: -; v_call: TRBV3-1/TRBV3-2; d_call: -; cdr3_length: 13; j_call: TRBJ2-1; cdr3_aa: CASSQDGASEQFF; cdr3_nt: TGTGCCAGCAGCCAAGATGGCGCCAGCGAGCAGTTCTTC
clone_size: -; v_call: TRBV12-3/TRBV12-4; d_call: -; cdr3_length: 13; j_call: TRBJ2-2; cdr3_aa: CASSWESSGELFF; cdr3_nt: TGTGCCAGCAGTTGGGAGAGCTCCGGGGAGCTGTTTTTT
clone_size: -; v_call: TRBV28; d_call: -; cdr3_length: 19; j_call: TRBJ1-1; cdr3_aa: CASSLFTAAGAEAGTEAFF; cdr3_nt: TGTGCCAGCAGTTTATTTACCGCGGCGGGAGCCGAGGCGGGCACTGAAGCTTTCTTT
clone_size: -; v_call: TRBV2; d_call: TRBD1; cdr3_length: 16; j_call: TRBJ2-2; cdr3_aa: CASSGGQGVLAGELFF; cdr3_nt: TGTGCCAGCAGTGGGGGACAGGGGGTATTAGCCGGGGAGCTGTTTTTT
clone_size: once; v_call: TRBV19; d_call: -; cdr3_length: 14; j_call: TRBJ1-2; cdr3_aa: CASSIGSGVFGYTF; cdr3_nt: TGTGCCAGTAGTATAGGGTCAGGGGTTTTTGGCTACACCTTC
clone_size: -; v_call: TRBV9; d_call: -; cdr3_length: 13; j_call: TRBJ1-1; cdr3_aa: CASSSGTNTEAFF; cdr3_nt: TGTGCCAGCAGCTCTGGGACGAACACTGAAGCTTTCTTT
clone_size: -; v_call: TRBV24-1; d_call: -; cdr3_length: 13; j_call: TRBJ1-5; cdr3_aa: CATSDGMNQPQHF; cdr3_nt: TGTGCCACCAGTGATGGTATGAATCAGCCCCAGCATTTT
clone_size: -; v_call: TRBV6-5; d_call: TRBD1; cdr3_length: 14; j_call: TRBJ2-1; cdr3_aa: CASIPGQGNNEQFF; cdr3_nt: TGTGCCAGCATCCCGGGACAGGGGAACAATGAGCAGTTCTTC
clone_size: -; v_call: TRBV11-1; d_call: -; cdr3_length: 14; j_call: TRBJ1-1; cdr3_aa: CASSLRGEMTEAFF; cdr3_nt: TGTGCCAGCAGCTTGAGGGGGGAGATGACTGAAGCTTTCTTT
clone_size: -; v_call: TRBV28; d_call: -; cdr3_length: 13; j_call: TRBJ1-5; cdr3_aa: CAHSRNSNQPQHF; cdr3_nt: TGTGCCCATAGCAGAAATAGCAATCAGCCCCAGCATTTT
clone_size: -; v_call: TRBV6-6; d_call: TRBD1; cdr3_length: 16; j_call: TRBJ2-2; cdr3_aa: CASSSRLTGGKRELFF; cdr3_nt: TGTGCCAGCAGTTCTCGACTGACAGGGGGAAAGAGGGAGCTGTTTTTT
clone_size: -; v_call: TRBV7-6; d_call: -; cdr3_length: 17; j_call: TRBJ1-1; cdr3_aa: CASSPPAALIMNTEAFF; cdr3_nt: TGTGCCAGCAGCCCCCCGGCCGCCTTGATAATGAACACTGAAGCTTTCTTT
clone_size: -; v_call: TRBV1; d_call: -; cdr3_length: 14; j_call: TRBJ1-1; cdr3_aa: CTSSQEFGRAEAFF; cdr3_nt: TGCACCAGCAGCCAAGAATTCGGGAGGGCTGAAGCTTTCTTT
clone_size: once; v_call: TRBV19; d_call: -; cdr3_length: 15; j_call: TRBJ2-1; cdr3_aa: CASSSIRDGGNEQFF; cdr3_nt: TGTGCCAGTAGTTCGATCCGGGACGGTGGGAATGAGCAGTTCTTC
clone_size: once; v_call: TRBV7-2; d_call: -; cdr3_length: 14; j_call: TRBJ1-3; cdr3_aa: CASSLDPSGNTIYF; cdr3_nt: TGTGCCAGCAGCTTAGACCCCTCTGGAAACACCATATATTTT
clone_size: -; v_call: TRBV6-1; d_call: -; cdr3_length: 15; j_call: TRBJ1-1; cdr3_aa: CASSEAEEGNTEAFF; cdr3_nt: TGTGCCAGCAGTGAAGCCGAGGAGGGGAACACTGAAGCTTTCTTT
clone_size: -; v_call: TRBV5-4; d_call: -; cdr3_length: 14; j_call: TRBJ2-7; cdr3_aa: CASSFPGPIYEQYF; cdr3_nt: TGTGCCAGCAGCTTTCCGGGACCCATCTACGAGCAGTACTTC
clone_size: -; v_call: TRBV5-6; d_call: -; cdr3_length: 15; j_call: TRBJ1-3; cdr3_aa: CASSLGRNSGNTIYF; cdr3_nt: TGTGCCAGCAGCTTGGGACGGAACTCTGGAAACACCATATATTTT
clone_size: -; v_call: TRBV27; d_call: -; cdr3_length: 14; j_call: TRBJ2-2; cdr3_aa: CASRLGGNTGELFF; cdr3_nt: TGTGCCAGCAGGCTTGGGGGGAACACCGGGGAGCTGTTTTTT
clone_size: -; v_call: TRBV28; d_call: -; cdr3_length: 16; j_call: TRBJ2-4; cdr3_aa: CASSFGGVLAKNIQYF; cdr3_nt: TGTGCCAGCAGTTTTGGCGGGGTTCTAGCCAAAAACATTCAGTACTTC
clone_size: -; v_call: TRBV5-6; d_call: TRBD2; cdr3_length: 18; j_call: TRBJ2-1; cdr3_aa: CASSSWLAGVSAYNEQFF; cdr3_nt: TGTGCCAGCAGCTCTTGGCTAGCGGGAGTTTCAGCCTACAATGAGCAGTTCTTC
clone_size: -; v_call: TRBV19; d_call: -; cdr3_length: 13; j_call: TRBJ1-3; cdr3_aa: CASNTGSGNTIYF; cdr3_nt: TGTGCCAGTAACACCGGGTCTGGAAACACCATATATTTT
clone_size: -; v_call: TRBV5-5; d_call: -; cdr3_length: 16; j_call: TRBJ2-2; cdr3_aa: CASSFGNRAPPGELFF; cdr3_nt: TGTGCCAGCAGCTTTGGAAACCGGGCCCCACCCGGGGAGCTGTTTTTT
clone_size: -; v_call: TRBV6-1; d_call: -; cdr3_length: 14; j_call: TRBJ2-7; cdr3_aa: CASSEWGPHYEQYF; cdr3_nt: TGTGCCAGCAGTGAATGGGGACCCCATTACGAGCAGTACTTC
clone_size: once; v_call: TRBV2; d_call: -; cdr3_length: 14; j_call: TRBJ1-1; cdr3_aa: CASTLRQGSTEAFF; cdr3_nt: TGTGCCAGCACCCTTCGGCAGGGAAGCACTGAAGCTTTCTTT
clone_size: -; v_call: TRBV9; d_call: -; cdr3_length: 12; j_call: TRBJ2-2; cdr3_aa: CASSVGDGELFF; cdr3_nt: TGTGCCAGCAGCGTAGGAGATGGGGAGCTGTTTTTT
clone_size: once; v_call: TRBV5-1; d_call: -; cdr3_length: 15; j_call: TRBJ2-3; cdr3_aa: CASSLGRASTDTQYF; cdr3_nt: TGCGCCAGCAGCTTGGGAAGGGCCAGCACAGATACGCAGTATTTT
clone_size: -; v_call: TRBV6-4; d_call: TRBD1; cdr3_length: 16; j_call: TRBJ2-6; cdr3_aa: CASSPGTGAGANVLTF; cdr3_nt: TGTGCCAGCAGTCCCGGGACAGGGGCTGGGGCCAACGTCCTGACTTTC